This TCR beta chain comes out of a study of early T cells in non-severe SARS-CoV-2 infection. The study's findings and limits: A preference for anti-spike CD8 responses marked VDJdb matching, which missed private and CD4 specificities.

Individual cDNA molecules each received unique molecular identifiers attached to them. One entry per CDR3 protein results from TCRdb running MiXCR on the 5' RACE reads. The sample has more than 90,000 distinct CDR3 sequences, 11% seen once. Looked up from germline, CDR1 is SGHRS and CDR2 is YFSETQ. The CDR3 is 14 residues long. V was trimmed by 6 bases and J by 0 bases, leaving 11 bases between them. For this clonotype: The antigen remains undetermined.

The receptor was derived from an adult who was a healthcare worker with PCR-confirmed SARS-CoV-2 infection or an uninfected control (not recorded which). The V and J genes are TRBV5-1 and TRBJ2-3; tentative D call: TRBD2 (6 bases). Sequencing input: whole blood. Written as DNA, the CDR3 is TGCGCCAGCAAAAGGACTACTAGCACAGATACGCAGTATTTT. This sequence encodes CASKRTTSTDTQYF.